Below, 13 T cell receptor beta chains from the same sample are listed, as sequenced in a study of human T cells and chemical hapten exposure. From the RACE reads, TCRdb called clonotypes with MiXCR, one entry per CDR3 protein. Among 80,000 to 100,000 distinct CDR3 sequences listed, approximately 13% were seen once. Documented time point: patch test 1, 2 weeks after DPC sensitization. The treatment: therapeutic diphenylcyclopropenone sensitization with weekly scalp DPC. Sample: whole blood, taken in connection with sensitization to the hapten diphenylcyclopropenone (DPC). Every receptor here comes from a woman in her thirties or forties with alopecia areata. Some clones in this sample may be carry-over from other donors' samples.

This clonotype was found many times. This sequence joins TRBV7-2 and TRBJ2-7; 9 bases agree with TRBD2. This CDR3 is 14 amino acids long. V shed 3 bases and J 2 bases; nucleotides not matched to a gene: 2. Germline CDR1 reads SGHTA; CDR2 reads FQGNSA. The CDR3 spells CASSLVAGAYEQYF. The CDR3 coding sequence is TGTGCCAGCAGCTTGGTAGCGGGAGCCTACGAGCAGTACTTC. Based on the CDR3 plus reference TRBV7-2 and TRBJ2-7, the full variable domain is GAGVSQSPSNKVTEKGKDVELRCDPISGHTALYWYRQSLGQGLEFLIYFQGNSAPDKSGLPSDRFSAERTGGSVSTLTIQRTQQEDSAVYLCASSLVAGAYEQYFGPGTRLTVT.

This clonotype has ten or more counts. The J gene is TRBJ2-2, the V gene TRBV9; D uncertain. In germline, CDR1 is SGDLS, CDR2 YYNGEE. This CDR3 contains 14 residues. V gave up 4 bases and J gave up 5 bases, with 12 bases separating them. CDR3 DNA: TGTGCCAGCAGCCCCCAGAGAGCGACCGGGGAGCTGTTTTTT. Protein product: CASSPQRATGELFF.

This clonotype came up many times. The V gene is TRBV6-2 or TRBV6-3, the J gene TRBJ2-7, with TRBD2 identical over 9 bases. Germline V gene lookup returns CDR1 MNHEY and CDR2 SVGEGT. CDR3 length: 13 residues. V shed 8 bases, J shed 7 bases, and the junction held 9 bases outside the gene matches. As DNA, the CDR3 is TGTGCCAGCGCGGGACTAGCCCCCCCAGAGCAGTACTTC. Amino acid sequence: CASAGLAPPEQYF.

This chain joins TRBV29-1 and TRBJ2-1; maybe TRBD2 (6 bases). The germline V gene has CDR1 SQVTM and CDR2 ANQGSEA. The CDR3 contains 13 residues. V lost 4 bases and J 0 bases, leaving 7 bases between the germline ends. CDR3 bases: TGCAGCGTTGGGAGGGGCTCCTACAATGAGCAGTTCTTC. Protein: CSVGRGSYNEQFF.

The J gene is TRBJ1-2, the V gene TRBV10-3; D perhaps matches TRBD1 (6 bases). The CDR3 runs 11 residues. From germline, CDR1 is ENHRY and CDR2 SYGVKD. The V end lost 11 bases, the J end lost 6 bases, and 13 bases lay between the germline ends. The CDR3 nucleotides read TGTGCCTCCCAGACAGGACATGGCTACACCTTC. It translates to CASQTGHGYTF.

This clonotype came up a few times. DNA of the CDR3: TGTGCCAGCAGTCGATCTAGCGGGGGGGAGGCCCAGTACTTC. Translating it yields CASSRSSGGEAQYF. V gene TRBV12-3 or TRBV12-4 combines with J gene TRBJ2-5; 12 bases map to TRBD2. The CDR3 runs 14 residues. Trimming cost V 5 bases and J 9 bases; bases outside gene matches: 7.

This clonotype appeared many times. The genes are TRBV12-3 or TRBV12-4 and TRBJ1-5; possible D gene TRBD1, 6 bases. Trimming took off 5 bases at V and 8 bases at J, with 19 bases between the two ends. This CDR3 spans 15 amino acids. The CDR3 DNA is TGTGCCAGCAGTCCGACAGGTGGGGGGGCGGAGCCCCAGCATTTT. It codes for CASSPTGGGAEPQHF.

This clonotype turned up a few times. The chain joins TRBV4-1 to TRBJ1-1, with unresolved D. Germline V CDR1 and CDR2: MGHRA, YSYEKL. Trimming took off 3 bases at V and 0 bases at J, with 8 bases between the two ends. This CDR3 region has 14 residues. DNA for the CDR3: TGCGCCAGCAGCCAGACGGCGTTGAACACTGAAGCTTTCTTT. Translating gives CASSQTALNTEAFF.

This clonotype was counted at least ten times. The J gene is TRBJ2-7, the V gene TRBV7-8; the D gene is possibly TRBD2 (7 bases). V was shortened by 8 bases and J by 2 bases, with 10 bases between the two germline ends. This CDR3 spans 12 amino acids. Germline V lookup: CDR1 SGHVS, CDR2 FQNEAQ. Here the CDR3 reads CASRGGAYEQYF. The CDR3 region has the DNA TGTGCCAGCCGAGGGGGGGCCTACGAGCAGTACTTC.

This clonotype was picked up many times. The V call is TRBV6-6, the J call TRBJ1-6; the D gene is possibly TRBD1 (5 bases). The V end was cut by 0 bases, the J end by 5 bases, with 11 bases between. The CDR3 has 16 residues. The germline CDR1 and CDR2 sequences are MNHNY and SVGAGI (reference sequence). The CDR3 sequence: CASSYSRQGHNSPLHF. CDR3 sequence (DNA): TGTGCCAGCAGTTACTCGAGGCAGGGCCATAATTCACCCCTCCACTTT.

This clonotype occurred a few times. The chain has TRBV29-1 and TRBJ2-7; D perhaps matches TRBD2 (6 bases). In germline, CDR1 is SQVTM, CDR2 ANQGSEA. Trimming removed 4 bases from V and 2 bases from J, with 9 bases in between. The CDR3 is made up of 12 amino acids. This CDR3 reads CSVVPGAYEQYF. The CDR3 DNA reads TGCAGCGTTGTCCCGGGAGCCTACGAGCAGTACTTC.

On this clonotype: Relative to the germline gene, one junction end is altered; a read error may explain this. The chain recombines TRBV10-3 with TRBJ2-3; no definite D call. Germline V lookup: CDR1 ENHRY, CDR2 SYGVKD. The CDR3 contains 16 residues. The CDR3 coding sequence is TGTGCCATCAGTGACCCAGGATCCGTTAGCACAGATACGCAGTGTTTT. It specifies CAISDPGSVSTDTQCF.

The chain recombines TRBV4-3 with TRBJ1-4; 10 nucleotides align to TRBD1. Germline trimming cut 1 base from V and 8 bases from J; bases unmatched to any gene: 7. The germline CDR1 and CDR2 sequences are LGHNA and YSLEER. CDR3 length: 16 amino acids. The CDR3 DNA is TGCGCCAGCAGCCAAGGGGGGGACAGGGGAAAGGAAAAACTGTTTTTT. Protein: CASSQGGDRGKEKLFF.